The 14 T cell receptor beta chains presented below share a single source sample, sequenced in a study of CD8 T cells in Susac syndrome. With random hexamers, roughly 0.45 to 1 ug RNA was reverse transcribed. TCRdb re-called the immunoSEQ multiplex PCR reads with MiXCR, one entry per CDR3 protein. The sample contains 150,000 to 200,000 distinct CDR3 sequences, about 95% of which appear only once. The sample comprised CD4+ T cells from PBMCs. These receptors came from a human donor in good health.

In its sample, this clonotype was seen once. V and J are TRBV10-3 and TRBJ2-5; D not certain. The V and J ends lost 7 bases and 1 base respectively, with 10 bases between them. Germline CDR1 and CDR2: ENHRY and SYGVKD. CDR3 length: 13 amino acids. The DNA of the CDR3 is TGTGCCATCACTCCCGGCATCCAAGAGACCCAGTACTTC. Amino acids: CAITPGIQETQYF.

The V and J genes are TRBV18 and TRBJ2-5; 8 nucleotides align to TRBD1. The CDR3 runs 14 residues. The V gene end was trimmed by 3 bases and the J gene end by 5 bases; junction bases not matched to a gene: 5. The V gene's germline CDR1 is KGHSH and CDR2 LQKENI. CDR3 amino acids: CASSPETGAETQYF. CDR3 nucleotide sequence: TGTGCCAGCTCACCGGAGACAGGGGCCGAGACCCAGTACTTC.

This chain joins TRBV2 and TRBJ1-5; 7 bases map to TRBD1. The CDR3 loop spans 14 amino acids. With 4 bases clipped from V and 5 bases from J, the junction kept 5 bases outside the gene matches. Looked up from germline, CDR1 is SNHLY and CDR2 is FYNNEI. The CDR3 region is CASSVRQGDQPQHF. Here the CDR3 DNA reads TGTGCCAGCAGTGTTAGACAGGGAGATCAGCCCCAGCATTTT.

The chain combines TRBV4-3 with TRBJ1-1, with a weak D call TRBD1 (6 bases). The germline V gene has CDR1 LGHNA and CDR2 YSLEER. Trimming took off 4 bases at V and 6 bases at J, with 12 bases between the two ends. This CDR3 is 13 amino acids long. The CDR3, as DNA: TGCGCCAGCAGCCTCGGACAGCAGTCTGAAGCTTTCTTT. Its translation: CASSLGQQSEAFF.

Regarding this clonotype: Germline is not matched at one junction end, which may reflect a read error. The chain combines TRBV4-3 with TRBJ2-1; 7 bases match TRBD2. Germline lookup yields CDR1 LGHNA and CDR2 YSLEER. This CDR3 has 15 amino acids. The CDR3 reads CASSQEGLPYNEQFF. The CDR3 DNA is TGCGCCAGCAGCCAAGAGGGACTACCCTATAATGAGCAGTTCTTC.

The count of this clonotype is one. This chain links TRBV27 with TRBJ2-1; tentatively, D is TRBD2 (5 bases). Trimming pared 3 bases from V and 1 base from J, leaving 10 bases between. This CDR3 has 15 amino acids. Germline V gene lookup returns CDR1 MNHEY and CDR2 SMNVEV (reference sequence). The CDR3 bases are TGTGCCAGCAGTTTTCGACTACGTTCCTACAATGAGCAGTTCTTC. It specifies CASSFRLRSYNEQFF.

The chain combines TRBV24-1 with TRBJ1-6, with 7 bases aligning to TRBD1. This CDR3 contains 13 residues. Trimming at V came to 5 bases and at J to 8 bases, leaving 2 bases not matched to a gene. Germline values: CDR1 KGHDR, CDR2 SFDVKD. The CDR3 nucleotides read TGTGCCACCAGTGGCGGGACAGATTCACCCCTCCACTTT. It encodes CATSGGTDSPLHF.

This chain links TRBV6-6 with TRBJ1-6; tentatively, D is TRBD1 (5 bases). Per the germline V gene, CDR1 is MNHNY and CDR2 is SVGAGI (reference sequence). Trimming took off 4 bases at V and 9 bases at J, with 16 bases between the two ends. The CDR3 is made up of 15 amino acids. The CDR3: CASSWSQGEASPLHF. The DNA of the CDR3 is TGTGCCAGCAGTTGGTCCCAGGGTGAGGCTTCACCCCTCCACTTT.

The chain employs TRBV20-1 and TRBJ2-7; a possible D gene is TRBD1 (6 bases). Trimming removed 3 bases at V and 3 bases at J, with 15 bases between. CDR1 and CDR2 from the germline V gene are DFQATT and SNEGSKA (reference sequence). The CDR3 spans 14 residues. CDR3 loop: CSASRTARSYEQYF. The CDR3 nucleotides read TGCAGTGCTAGTCGGACAGCCCGTAGCTACGAGCAGTACTTC.

V is TRBV5-4 and J is TRBJ2-5, with 11 nucleotides matching TRBD1. This CDR3 has 17 residues. Germline V gene lookup returns CDR1 SGHNT and CDR2 YYREEE (reference sequence). V lost 4 bases to trimming and J lost 1 base; unmatched junction nucleotides: 9. This CDR3 is CASSPGQGESSQETQYF. The CDR3 bases are TGTGCCAGCAGCCCGGGACAGGGGGAATCGAGCCAAGAGACCCAGTACTTC.

CDR3 sequence reads: CSAQDLQETQYF. CDR3 in DNA: TGCAGTGCTCAGGACCTCCAAGAGACCCAGTACTTC. The chain uses TRBV20-1 and TRBJ2-5; no definite D call. V was cut by 5 bases and J by 1 base, with 8 bases left in between. Germline V gene data show CDR1 as DFQATT and CDR2 as SNEGSKA (reference sequence). The CDR3 runs 12 residues.

The V gene is TRBV4-1, the J gene TRBJ2-5; D tentatively fits TRBD1 or TRBD2 (5 bases each). Trimming took off 1 base at V and 7 bases at J, with 25 bases between the two ends. CDR3 size: 18 residues. CDR1 is MGHRA, CDR2 YSYEKL, per germline. The CDR3 region is CASSQGDLYASPTRTQYF. The CDR3 coding sequence is TGCGCCAGCAGCCAAGGGGACCTCTACGCCTCCCCAACTCGGACCCAGTACTTC.

CDR3 nucleotide sequence: TGTGCCAGCAGCTTAGGGCGGCACTCTGGGGCCAACGTCCTGACTTTC. Protein product: CASSLGRHSGANVLTF. V is TRBV7-2 and J is TRBJ2-6, with D unresolved. This CDR3 has 16 residues. Germline CDR1 and CDR2: SGHTA and FQGNSA. Trimming stripped 1 base from V and 0 bases from J, with 7 bases between.

This clonotype was seen just once. In nucleotides, the CDR3 is TGTGCCAGCAGCCAAGACTGGGGGAGAGAGACCCAGTACTTC. Its translation is CASSQDWGRETQYF. This chain links TRBV4-2 with TRBJ2-5; TRBD1 or TRBD2 may be the D gene (5 bases each). The CDR3 contains 14 residues. The germline V and J ends were trimmed by 0 bases and 4 bases, with 9 bases remaining between them. Germline V CDR1 and CDR2: LGHNA, YNFKEQ.